The TCR beta chain described here comes from a study of blood T cell repertoires in COVID-19. Overall study context: The origin of the acute and convalescent COVID-19 samples was the United States, Italy and Spain. Sources were T cells, B-cell-depleted T cells, or PBMCs; the material itself was cDNA or gDNA.

Original processing notes: Reference gene primer amplification gave estimated nucleated cell counts. Sequencing was performed with immunoSEQ multiplex PCR; in TCRdb, only in-frame clones are kept and a portion is missing. V and J calls and clone size come straight from that table; D and trimming were deduced from the DNA. Of 200,000 to 300,000 clones listed, approximately 86% are singletons. This clone has only one observation. The CDR3 runs 15 residues. From germline, CDR1 is SGHTA and CDR2 FQGNSA. The V and J ends lost 1 base and 3 bases, in that order; junction bases with no gene match: 4. This TCR came from a man aged 35 to 55 who had recovered from COVID-19. The V and J genes are TRBV7-2 and TRBJ2-7; TRBD2 agrees at 9 bases. Sequencing input: peripheral blood. The CDR3 loop is CASSLEAREGYEQYF. CDR3 nucleotides: TGTGCCAGCAGCTTAGAGGCGCGGGAGGGCTACGAGCAGTACTTC.